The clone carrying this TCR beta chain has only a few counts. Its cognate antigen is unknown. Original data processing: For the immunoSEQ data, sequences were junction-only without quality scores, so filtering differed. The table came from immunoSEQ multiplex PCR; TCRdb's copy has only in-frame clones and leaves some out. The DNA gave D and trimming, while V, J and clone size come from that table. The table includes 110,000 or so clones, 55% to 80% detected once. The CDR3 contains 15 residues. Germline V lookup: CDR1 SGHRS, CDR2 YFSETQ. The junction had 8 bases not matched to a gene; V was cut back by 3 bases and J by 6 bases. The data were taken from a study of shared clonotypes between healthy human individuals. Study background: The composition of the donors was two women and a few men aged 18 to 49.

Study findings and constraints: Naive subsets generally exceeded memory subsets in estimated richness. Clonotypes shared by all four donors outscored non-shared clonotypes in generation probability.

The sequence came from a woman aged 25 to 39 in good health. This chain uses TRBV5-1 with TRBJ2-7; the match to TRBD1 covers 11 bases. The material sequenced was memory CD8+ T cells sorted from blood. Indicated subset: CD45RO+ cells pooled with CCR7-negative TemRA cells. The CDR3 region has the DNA TGCGCCAGCAGCTCCGGACAGGGGGCCCTGCTCGAGCAGTACTTC. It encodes CASSSGQGALLEQYF.